Detailed here is one TCR beta chain. Its antigen is currently unknown. Only in-frame clones appear in the TCRdb table, and some are missing; sequencing was by immunoSEQ multiplex PCR. The profile shows fewer than 200,000 clones, 95% to 96% of them singletons. This sample is part of a study of cytomegalovirus exposure and HLA in healthy donors. Trimming left V 1 base short and J 1 base short, with 14 bases between. CDR3 length: 17 amino acids. CDR1 and CDR2 from the germline V gene are MNHNS and SASEGT. Study-level points and caveats: Most TCR sequences proved rare, with some public TCRs found in many donors. Reports showed the classifier diagnosing cytomegalovirus status with high specificity and sensitivity. Among TCR beta chains, those listed as cytomegalovirus-associated numbered more than 150.

The chain uses TRBV6-1 and TRBJ1-5, with unresolved D. The sample was PBMCs. This receptor was obtained from a woman aged 18-30 years in good health and CMV-seronegative. The CDR3 reads CASSEGHRGSSNQPQHF. CDR3 coding DNA: TGTGCCAGCAGTGAAGGACACCGTGGTTCGAGCAATCAGCCCCAGCATTTT.